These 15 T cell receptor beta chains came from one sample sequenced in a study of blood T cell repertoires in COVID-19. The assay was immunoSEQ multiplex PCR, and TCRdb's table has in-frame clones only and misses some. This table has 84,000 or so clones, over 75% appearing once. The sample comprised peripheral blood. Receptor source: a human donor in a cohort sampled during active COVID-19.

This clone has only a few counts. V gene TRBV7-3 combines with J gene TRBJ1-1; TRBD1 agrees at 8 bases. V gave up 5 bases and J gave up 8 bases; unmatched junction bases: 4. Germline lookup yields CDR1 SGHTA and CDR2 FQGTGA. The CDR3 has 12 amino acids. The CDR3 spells CASSPGQGEAFF. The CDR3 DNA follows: TGTGCCAGCAGCCCCGGACAGGGCGAAGCTTTCTTT.

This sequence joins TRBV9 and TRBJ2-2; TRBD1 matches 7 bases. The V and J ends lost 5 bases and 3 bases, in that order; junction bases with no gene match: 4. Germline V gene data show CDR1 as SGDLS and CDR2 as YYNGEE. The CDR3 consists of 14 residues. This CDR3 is CASRRQGYTGELFF. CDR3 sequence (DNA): TGTGCCAGCAGGCGACAGGGCTACACCGGGGAGCTGTTTTTT.

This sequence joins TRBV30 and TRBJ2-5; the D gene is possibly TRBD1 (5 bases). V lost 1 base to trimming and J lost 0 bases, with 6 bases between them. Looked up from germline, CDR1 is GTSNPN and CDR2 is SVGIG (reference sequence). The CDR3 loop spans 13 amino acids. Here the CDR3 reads CAWSGRDQETQYF. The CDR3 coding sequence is TGTGCCTGGAGTGGCAGGGACCAAGAGACCCAGTACTTC.

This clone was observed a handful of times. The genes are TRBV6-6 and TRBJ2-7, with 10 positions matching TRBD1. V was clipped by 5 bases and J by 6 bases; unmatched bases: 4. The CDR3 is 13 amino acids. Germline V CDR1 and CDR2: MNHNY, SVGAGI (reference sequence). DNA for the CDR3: TGTGCCAGCAGTCCGGGACAGGGGCGCGAGCAGTACTTC. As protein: CASSPGQGREQYF.

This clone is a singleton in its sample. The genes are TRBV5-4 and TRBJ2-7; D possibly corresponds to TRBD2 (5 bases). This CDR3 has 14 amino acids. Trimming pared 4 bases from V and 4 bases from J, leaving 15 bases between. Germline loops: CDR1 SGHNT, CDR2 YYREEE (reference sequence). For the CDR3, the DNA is TGTGCCAGCAGCCCTCAACTAGGTTCTTACGAGCAGTACTTC. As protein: CASSPQLGSYEQYF.

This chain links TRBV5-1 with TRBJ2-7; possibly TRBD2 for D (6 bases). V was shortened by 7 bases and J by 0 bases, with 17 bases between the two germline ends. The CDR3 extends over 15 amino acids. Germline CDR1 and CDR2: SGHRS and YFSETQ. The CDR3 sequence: CASGTGGAHSYEQYF. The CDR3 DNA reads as TGCGCCAGCGGGACGGGCGGGGCGCACTCCTACGAGCAGTACTTC. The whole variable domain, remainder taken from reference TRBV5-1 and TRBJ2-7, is KAGVTQTPRYLIKTRGQQVTLSCSPISGHRSVSWYQQTPGQGLQFLFEYFSETQRNKGNFPGRFSGRQFSNSRSEMNVSTLELGDSALYLCASGTGGAHSYEQYFGPGTRLTVT.

Here the CDR3 DNA reads TGTGCCAGCAGCCGCACGGGACAGATATTCTACGAGCAGTACTTC. It codes for CASSRTGQIFYEQYF. The J gene is TRBJ2-7, the V gene TRBV11-2, with 7 positions matching TRBD1. This CDR3 contains 15 residues. The V segment lost 5 bases and the J segment 3 bases; nucleotides outside the gene matches: 10. CDR1 and CDR2 from the germline V gene are SGHAT and FQNNGV.

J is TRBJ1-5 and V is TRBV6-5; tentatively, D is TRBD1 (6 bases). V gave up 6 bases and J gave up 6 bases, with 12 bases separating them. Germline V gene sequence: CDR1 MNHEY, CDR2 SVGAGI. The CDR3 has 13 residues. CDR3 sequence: CASSSGVRQPQHF. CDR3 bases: TGTGCCAGCAGCTCAGGGGTGCGTCAGCCCCAGCATTTT.

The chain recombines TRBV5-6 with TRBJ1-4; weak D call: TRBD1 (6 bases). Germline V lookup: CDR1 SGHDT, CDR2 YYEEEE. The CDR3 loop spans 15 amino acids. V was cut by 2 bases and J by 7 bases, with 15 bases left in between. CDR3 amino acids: CASSLPGEGGEKLFF. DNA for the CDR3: TGTGCCAGCAGCTTACCAGGGGAGGGCGGTGAAAAACTGTTTTTT.

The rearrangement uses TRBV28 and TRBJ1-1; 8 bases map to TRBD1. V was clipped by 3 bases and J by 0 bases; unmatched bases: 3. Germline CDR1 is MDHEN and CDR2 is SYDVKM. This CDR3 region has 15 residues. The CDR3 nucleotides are TGTGCCAGCAGTTTGCGCAGGGGGCTGAACACTGAAGCTTTCTTT. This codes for CASSLRRGLNTEAFF.

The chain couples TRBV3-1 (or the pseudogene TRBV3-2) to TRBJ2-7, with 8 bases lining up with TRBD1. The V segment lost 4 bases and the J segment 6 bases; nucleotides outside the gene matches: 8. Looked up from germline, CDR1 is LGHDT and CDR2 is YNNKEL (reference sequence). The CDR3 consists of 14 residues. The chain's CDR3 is CASSRQGTALEQYF. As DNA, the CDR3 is TGTGCCAGCAGCCGACAGGGGACAGCACTCGAGCAGTACTTC.

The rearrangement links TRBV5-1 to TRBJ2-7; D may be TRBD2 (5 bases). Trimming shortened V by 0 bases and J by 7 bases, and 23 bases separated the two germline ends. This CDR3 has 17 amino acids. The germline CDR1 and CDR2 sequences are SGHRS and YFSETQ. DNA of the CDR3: TGCGCCAGCAGCTTGGGTCCCGCCCTTGGAGGTGCGTGGGAGCAGTACTTC. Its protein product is CASSLGPALGGAWEQYF.

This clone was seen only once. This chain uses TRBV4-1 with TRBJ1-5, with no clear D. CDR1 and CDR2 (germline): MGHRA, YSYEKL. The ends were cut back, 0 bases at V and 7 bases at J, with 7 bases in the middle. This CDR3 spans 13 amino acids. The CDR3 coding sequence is TGCGCCAGCAGCCAAGATTCACAGCAGCCCCAGCATTTT. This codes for CASSQDSQQPQHF.

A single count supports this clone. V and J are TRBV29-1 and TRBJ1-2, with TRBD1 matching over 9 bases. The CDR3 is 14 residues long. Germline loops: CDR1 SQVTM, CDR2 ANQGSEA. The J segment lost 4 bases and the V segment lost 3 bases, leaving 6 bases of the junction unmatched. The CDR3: CSVDSGTGSYGYTF. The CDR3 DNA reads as TGCAGCGTTGACTCCGGGACAGGGAGCTATGGCTACACCTTC.

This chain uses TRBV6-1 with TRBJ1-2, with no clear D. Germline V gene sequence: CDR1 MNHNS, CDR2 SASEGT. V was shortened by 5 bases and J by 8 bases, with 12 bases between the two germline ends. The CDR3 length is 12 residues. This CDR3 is CASSSPLRGYTF. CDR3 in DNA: TGTGCCAGCAGTTCCCCGTTGAGGGGCTACACCTTC.